A single sample gave rise to the 8 T cell receptor beta chains below, sequenced in a study of cytomegalovirus exposure and HLA in healthy donors. PCR was performed using 60 Vbeta and 13 Jbeta primers. Clones were read by immunoSEQ multiplex PCR, and TCRdb kept only the in-frame ones, dropping some. The top ten hold 3% to 4.5% of the sample, which has roughly 160,000 clones, 70% to 85% seen once. Material: PBMCs. The origin of the receptors is a man aged 25-40 years in good health and CMV-seropositive.

The chain employs TRBV7-2 and TRBJ2-2; a weak D match, TRBD2 (6 bases). CDR1 and CDR2 (germline): SGHTA, FQGNSA. V lost 2 bases and J 2 bases, leaving 12 bases between the germline ends. The CDR3 is made up of 16 amino acids. Here the CDR3 reads CASSLQAGSNTGELFF. In DNA form, the CDR3 reads TGTGCCAGCAGCTTACAGGCGGGGTCCAACACCGGGGAGCTGTTTTTT.

The chain uses TRBV11-1 and TRBJ2-3; 8 bases are a match to TRBD2. There are 16 residues in the CDR3. The germline gives CDR1 SGHAT, CDR2 FQDESV (reference sequence). Germline trimming cut 5 bases from V and 2 bases from J; bases unmatched to any gene: 9. CDR3 in DNA: TGTGCCAGCAGCAACCCCGCGGGGGGAATCACAGATACGCAGTATTTT. Translation: CASSNPAGGITDTQYF.

This clone was detected a few times. The J gene is TRBJ2-1, the V gene TRBV29-1; 8 bases match TRBD1. This CDR3 is built from 15 residues. Trimming removed 2 bases from V and 10 bases from J; junction bases left unmatched: 13. Germline CDR1 reads SQVTM; CDR2 reads ANQGSEA. The CDR3 DNA follows: TGCAGCGTTGAATCCCGGACAGGGAGACGTTGGGAGCAGTTCTTC. Encoded protein: CSVESRTGRRWEQFF.

The CDR3 is CASSHGTGGNQPQHF. The CDR3 bases are TGTGCCAGCAGTCACGGGACAGGGGGCAATCAGCCCCAGCATTTT. The chain carries TRBV6-1 and TRBJ1-5; 10 positions agree with TRBD1. J gave up 2 bases and V 5 bases, and 3 bases lay outside the gene matches. This CDR3 has 15 residues. Germline lookup yields CDR1 MNHNS and CDR2 SASEGT.

The V gene is TRBV13, the J gene TRBJ2-7, with 10 bases identical to TRBD1. The germline V gene has CDR1 PRHDT and CDR2 FYEKMQ (reference sequence). The CDR3 covers 15 residues. J lost 3 bases, V lost 5 bases, and 7 bases had no gene match. This chain's CDR3 is CASSQTRTGGYEQYF. In DNA form, the CDR3 reads TGTGCCAGCAGCCAGACTCGGACAGGGGGCTACGAGCAGTACTTC. The full variable domain, in which reference TRBV13 and TRBJ2-7 provide the parts outside the CDR3, is AAGVIQSPRHLIKEKRETATLKCYPIPRHDTVYWYQQGPGQDPQFLISFYEKMQSDKGSIPDRFSAQQFSDYHSELNMSSLELGDSALYFCASSQTRTGGYEQYFGPGTRLTVT.

This clone was found a few times. J is TRBJ2-7 and V is TRBV7-8, with TRBD2 identical over 7 bases. The CDR3 spans 15 residues. V lost 1 base and J lost 5; bases outside the gene matches: 8. Looked up from germline, CDR1 is SGHVS and CDR2 is FQNEAQ. The CDR3 region is CASSLVGGGINEQYF. CDR3 coding DNA: TGTGCCAGCAGCTTAGTTGGGGGGGGTATAAACGAGCAGTACTTC. The whole variable domain, remainder taken from reference TRBV7-8 and TRBJ2-7, is GAGVSQSPRYKVAKRGQDVALRCDPISGHVSLFWYQQALGQGPEFLTYFQNEAQLDKSGLPSDRFFAERPEGSVSTLKIQRTQQEDSAVYLCASSLVGGGINEQYFGPGTRLTVT.

In its sample, this clone was seen a few times. CDR3 in DNA: TGTGCCACCATGGGGGCAGACGGCTACACCTTC. Translated: CATMGADGYTF. V gene TRBV19 combines with J gene TRBJ1-2; TRBD1 might be the D (6 bases). CDR3 length: 11 amino acids. CDR1 is LNHDA and CDR2 is SQIVND in the germline V gene (reference sequence). The germline V and J ends were trimmed by 10 bases and 8 bases, with 14 bases remaining between them.

The chain has TRBV6-4 and TRBJ1-2, with 7 bases aligning to TRBD1. This CDR3 has 21 amino acids. Germline V gene data show CDR1 as MRHNA and CDR2 as SNTAGT. Trimming cost V 2 bases and J 4 bases; bases outside gene matches: 25. In nucleotides, the CDR3 is TGTGCCAGCAGTGACGTGCACAGGGGTAGCGTGTATGGGGGAATGGTCTATGGCTACACCTTC. It codes for CASSDVHRGSVYGGMVYGYTF.